What follows are 23 T cell receptor beta chains derived from one specimen sequenced in a study of Graves' ophthalmopathy and Graves' hyperthyroidism. For repertoire sequencing, the TCR beta CDR3 regions were amplified from RNA transcripts. First-round RT-PCR relied on HTBI primers, and a second-round multiplex PCR came next. TCRdb recomputed calls from the multiplex PCR reads with MiXCR, one row per CDR3 protein. The sample includes fewer than 350,000 distinct CDR3 sequences, roughly 15% of them seen just once. The specimen was peripheral blood. These receptors all stem from an adult man with Graves' ophthalmopathy.

This clonotype was recorded at least ten times. The chain recombines TRBV27 with TRBJ2-6; no reliable D call. The germline CDR1 and CDR2 sequences are MNHEY and SMNVEV (reference sequence). Trimming pared 8 bases from V and 0 bases from J, leaving 8 bases between. CDR3 length: 14 residues. Here the CDR3 reads CASRSVSGANVLTF. CDR3 in DNA: TGTGCCAGCCGTTCCGTCTCTGGGGCCAACGTCCTGACTTTC.

In its sample, this clonotype was seen many times. CDR3 DNA: TGTGCCAGCTCACTACCTGGGGTGGAGAATTCACCCCTCCACTTT. It yields the protein CASSLPGVENSPLHF. This chain connects TRBV12-3 or TRBV12-4 to TRBJ1-6; D is unresolved. V was pared by 8 bases and J by 7 bases, with 18 bases between. The CDR3 has 15 residues.

This clonotype was recorded many times. The chain is built from TRBV6-5 and TRBJ1-2; TRBD1 aligns across 10 bases. Germline V gives CDR1 MNHEY, CDR2 SVGAGI. CDR3 length equals 14 residues. Germline trimming cut 8 bases from V and 5 bases from J; bases unmatched to any gene: 8. Here the CDR3 reads CASRRTGGYYGYTF. CDR3 sequence (DNA): TGTGCCAGCCGTCGGACAGGGGGGTATTATGGCTACACCTTC.

Ten or more counts support this clonotype. The V gene is TRBV4-1, the J gene TRBJ2-7, with D perhaps TRBD2 (6 bases). Trimming took 1 base from V and 4 from J, leaving 11 bases between them. Looked up from germline, CDR1 is MGHRA and CDR2 is YSYEKL. The CDR3 sequence is 14 residues long. The CDR3 here is CASSQGLEGYEQYF. In DNA, the CDR3 is TGCGCCAGCAGCCAAGGATTGGAGGGATACGAGCAGTACTTC.

This clonotype was seen repeatedly, ten times or more. The chain couples TRBV30 to TRBJ1-1; TRBD1 might be the D (6 bases). V lost 3 bases to trimming and J lost 4 bases, with 15 bases between them. This CDR3 is built from 14 residues. Germline CDR1 is GTSNPN and CDR2 is SVGIG (reference sequence). This chain's CDR3 is CAWRLTGIVTEAFF. In DNA, the CDR3 is TGTGCCTGGAGACTTACAGGGATCGTCACTGAAGCTTTCTTT. Combining the CDR3 with reference TRBV30 and TRBJ1-1 gives the whole variable domain SQTIHQWPATLVQPVGSPLSLECTVEGTSNPNLYWYRQAAGRGLQLLFYSVGIGQISSEVPQNLSASRPQDRQFILSSKKLLLSDSGFYLCAWRLTGIVTEAFFGQGTRLTVV.

This clonotype was counted ten times or more. The chain combines TRBV20-1 with TRBJ1-3, with TRBD1 identical over 7 bases. CDR1 is DFQATT and CDR2 is SNEGSKA in the germline V gene (reference sequence). There are 12 residues in the CDR3. After removal of 1 base from V and 11 bases from J, the junction contained 5 bases not matched to a gene. CDR3 loop: CSARGQGYSIYF. The CDR3 DNA reads TGCAGTGCTAGAGGACAGGGTTACTCCATATATTTT.

This clonotype was counted many times. The rearrangement links TRBV11-2 to TRBJ2-6, with 7 positions matching TRBD1. The J segment lost 0 bases and the V segment lost 1 base, leaving 9 bases of the junction unmatched. There are 19 residues in the CDR3. Germline CDR1 reads SGHAT; CDR2 reads FQNNGV. The CDR3, as DNA: TGTGCCAGCAGCTTAGTAGGACAGGCGGTTCACTCTGGGGCCAACGTCCTGACTTTC. This codes for CASSLVGQAVHSGANVLTF.

Many counts were recorded for this clonotype. The chain joins TRBV10-3 to TRBJ2-5; TRBD2 matches 15 bases. From germline, CDR1 is ENHRY and CDR2 SYGVKD. The CDR3 contains 17 residues. V gave up 3 bases and J gave up 3 bases; unmatched junction bases: 5. CDR3 bases: TGTGCCATCAGTGACCTCGGGACTAGCGGGAGGAAAGAGACCCAGTACTTC. It codes for CAISDLGTSGRKETQYF.

This clonotype was picked up many times. This chain links TRBV24-1 with TRBJ1-2, with D possibly being TRBD1 (5 bases). V gave up 10 bases and J gave up 4 bases, with 9 bases separating them. This CDR3 has 11 amino acids. Germline loops: CDR1 KGHDR, CDR2 SFDVKD. CDR3 nucleotide sequence: TGTGCCACACAGGATTCCTATGGCTACACCTTC. Encoded protein: CATQDSYGYTF.

This rearrangement joins TRBV7-8 to TRBJ2-2; 7 nucleotides align to TRBD1. V was pared by 5 bases and J by 6 bases, with 6 bases of the junction left unmatched. Germline V CDR1 and CDR2: SGHVS, FQNEAQ. The CDR3 extends over 14 amino acids. CDR3 protein: CASSKTGIAGELFF. The DNA of the CDR3 is TGTGCCAGCAGCAAGACAGGGATCGCCGGGGAGCTGTTTTTT.

At least ten counts were recorded for this clonotype. The gene calls are TRBV19 and TRBJ2-7, with TRBD2 matching over 8 bases. CDR1 and CDR2 (germline): LNHDA, SQIVND (reference sequence). V shed 0 bases, J shed 2 bases, and the junction held 6 bases outside the gene matches. The CDR3 length is 16 residues. The CDR3 here is CASSIDLYGRAYEQYF. In nucleotides, the CDR3 is TGTGCCAGTAGTATAGATCTTTACGGGAGGGCCTACGAGCAGTACTTC.

The table lists this clonotype with many counts. J is TRBJ1-1 and V is TRBV6-1; unclear D gene. The CDR3 spans 15 residues. In germline, CDR1 is MNHNS, CDR2 SASEGT. Between the trimmed V and J ends, which lost 5 bases and 5 bases, there was a span of 18 bases. As DNA, the CDR3 is TGTGCCAGCAGTAAGCCCCGGGTTGTGGATACTGAAGCTTTCTTT. This sequence encodes CASSKPRVVDTEAFF.

This clonotype was recorded at least ten times. The V gene is TRBV6-6, the J gene TRBJ2-5; 7 positions match TRBD1. Germline V gene lookup returns CDR1 MNHNY and CDR2 SVGAGI (reference sequence). The trim removed 5 bases at V and 2 bases at J, leaving 8 bases unmatched. This CDR3 is 15 amino acids long. CDR3 DNA: TGTGCCAGCAGTCTAGGACAGGCGACTCAAGAGACCCAGTACTTC. Translating it yields CASSLGQATQETQYF.

At least ten counts were recorded for this clonotype. The chain couples TRBV5-1 to TRBJ2-5; the D gene is possibly TRBD1 (7 bases). The CDR3 spans 15 residues. Germline loops: CDR1 SGHRS, CDR2 YFSETQ. Trimming took off 0 bases at V and 7 bases at J, with 16 bases between the two ends. CDR3 sequence reads: CASSLARQGAGTQYF. Here the CDR3 DNA reads TGCGCCAGCAGCTTGGCCCGACAGGGAGCGGGGACCCAGTACTTC.

This clonotype showed up many times. This sequence joins TRBV5-1 and TRBJ1-2; perhaps TRBD1 as D (6 bases). V lost 1 base to trimming and J lost 8 bases, with 21 bases between them. Germline CDR1 and CDR2: SGHRS and YFSETQ. This CDR3 comprises 16 residues. CDR3 loop: CASSLPSGESREGYTF. CDR3 bases: TGCGCCAGCAGCTTGCCCTCAGGGGAAAGCCGGGAGGGCTACACCTTC. Full variable domain (rest looked up from reference TRBV5-1 and TRBJ1-2): KAGVTQTPRYLIKTRGQQVTLSCSPISGHRSVSWYQQTPGQGLQFLFEYFSETQRNKGNFPGRFSGRQFSNSRSEMNVSTLELGDSALYLCASSLPSGESREGYTFGSGTRLTVV.

The chain is built from TRBV12-3 or TRBV12-4 and TRBJ1-5; the D is unclear. This CDR3 has 14 residues. The ends were cut back, 0 bases at V and 7 bases at J, with 10 bases in the middle. This CDR3 reads CASSLARAGQPQHF. The CDR3 DNA is TGTGCCAGCAGTTTAGCGCGAGCGGGACAGCCCCAGCATTTT.

This clonotype was observed at least ten times. The CDR3 DNA reads as TGTGCCAGCAGCCGCCCTACCCAGGGCCCCAAAAACATTCAGTACTTC. Its protein product is CASSRPTQGPKNIQYF. The chain recombines TRBV6-2 or TRBV6-3 with TRBJ2-4, with D perhaps TRBD1 (5 bases). CDR3 length: 16 residues. In germline, CDR1 is MNHEY, CDR2 SVGEGT. The V and J ends lost 6 bases and 2 bases respectively, with 17 bases between them.

This clonotype was detected once. The chain joins TRBV26 to TRBJ2-7; the D call in the table, TRBD1, was not verified against the DNA. TRBV26 is noted as a pseudogene. The CDR3 spans 13 residues. This CDR3 reads CASRDGDNRNLYF. CDR3 nucleotide sequence: TGTGCCAGCAGGGATGGGGATAACAGGAATCTGTACTTC.

There are many counts of this clonotype. This sequence joins TRBV29-1 and TRBJ1-1; 9 bases map to TRBD1. The CDR3 totals 15 residues. Trimming removed 4 bases from V and 0 bases from J; junction bases left unmatched: 6. Germline V gives CDR1 SQVTM, CDR2 ANQGSEA. The CDR3, as DNA: TGCAGCGTTGTTGGGGGACAGGGCATGAACACTGAAGCTTTCTTT. This sequence encodes CSVVGGQGMNTEAFF. The variable domain in full, completed from reference TRBV29-1 and TRBJ1-1, reads SAVISQKPSRDICQRGTSLTIQCQVDSQVTMMFWYRQQPGQSLTLIATANQGSEATYESGFVIDKFPISRPNLTFSTLTVSNMSPEDSSIYLCSVVGGQGMNTEAFFGQGTRLTVV.

This clonotype was counted ten times or more. This sequence joins TRBV9 and TRBJ1-1; weak D call: TRBD1 (5 bases). Per germline, CDR1 SGDLS and CDR2 YYNGEE. The CDR3 is 14 residues long. Trimming shortened V by 2 bases and J by 3 bases, and 11 bases separated the two germline ends. Here the CDR3 DNA reads TGTGCCAGCAGCGTCCTCTCGGGGGACACTGAAGCTTTCTTT. Translated, it gives CASSVLSGDTEAFF.

This clonotype has at least ten counts. This chain joins TRBV10-3 and TRBJ1-3; D uncertain. Looked up from germline, CDR1 is ENHRY and CDR2 is SYGVKD. CDR3 length: 13 residues. V gave up 8 bases and J gave up 3 bases, with 11 bases separating them. CDR3 DNA sequence: TGTGCCATCGGAACGGTTGTTGGAAACACCATATATTTT. It specifies CAIGTVVGNTIYF.

This clonotype was observed at least ten times. The J gene is TRBJ1-5, the V gene TRBV5-1; D is unresolved. The CDR3 sequence is 13 residues long. CDR1 and CDR2 (germline): SGHRS, YFSETQ. The ends were cut back, 4 bases at V and 9 bases at J, with 14 bases in the middle. The CDR3 sequence is CASSLRPSTPQHF. The CDR3 coding sequence is TGCGCCAGCAGCCTGCGACCCTCTACGCCCCAGCATTTT.

In this sample, this clonotype turned up many times. In DNA, the CDR3 is TGTGCCAGCAGCGGGACGGTGATGACGCACACCTTC. As protein: CASSGTVMTHTF. The chain carries TRBV6-5 and TRBJ1-2; tentatively, D is TRBD1 (5 bases). CDR1 and CDR2 from the germline V gene are MNHEY and SVGAGI. Trimming removed 6 bases from V and 12 bases from J, with 17 bases in between. The CDR3 runs 12 residues.